This T cell receptor (beta chain) comes out of a study of blood T cell repertoires in COVID-19. Study-wide context: COVID-19 samples, acute and convalescent, were from the United States, Italy and Spain. PBMCs, B-cell-depleted T cells, or T cells were the source of the cDNA or gDNA that made up the material.

CDR1 and CDR2 from the germline V gene are MDHEN and SYDVKM. This CDR3 has 17 amino acids. V dropped 6 bases and J dropped 5; count of bases not matched to a gene: 14. Assay used: immunoSEQ multiplex PCR; TCRdb lists only in-frame clones, some missing. The top ten hold 1% to 1.5% of the sample, which has hundreds of thousands of clones, roughly 90% seen once. Input material: peripheral blood. The sequence was obtained from a man in his forties or fifties with acute or convalescent COVID-19. The rearrangement links TRBV28 to TRBJ1-2; 11 nucleotides agree with TRBD1. CDR3 loop: CASSIQGQGVTPYGYTF. The DNA for the CDR3 is TGTGCCAGCAGCATTCAGGGACAGGGGGTAACACCTTATGGCTACACCTTC.